Reported below is one T cell receptor beta chain. The V and J ends lost 6 bases and 5 bases, in that order; junction bases with no gene match: 6. In germline, CDR1 is SNHLY, CDR2 FYNNEI. This CDR3 comprises 15 residues. With 60 Vbeta and 13 Jbeta primers, the PCR was carried out. Some clones are missing from TCRdb's copy, which holds only in-frame ones; the method was immunoSEQ multiplex PCR. The table lists about 150,000 clones, about 83% of them singletons, with 4% in the top ten. The sample originates from a study of cytomegalovirus exposure and HLA in healthy donors. Sequenced: PBMCs. This TCR was sampled from a woman in her 40s in good health and CMV-seronegative. The V and J genes are TRBV2 and TRBJ1-5, with TRBD1 matching 11 bases. The CDR3 protein is CASSGQGAKDQPQHF. As DNA, the CDR3 is TGTGCCAGCAGCGGACAGGGGGCGAAAGATCAGCCCCAGCATTTT.